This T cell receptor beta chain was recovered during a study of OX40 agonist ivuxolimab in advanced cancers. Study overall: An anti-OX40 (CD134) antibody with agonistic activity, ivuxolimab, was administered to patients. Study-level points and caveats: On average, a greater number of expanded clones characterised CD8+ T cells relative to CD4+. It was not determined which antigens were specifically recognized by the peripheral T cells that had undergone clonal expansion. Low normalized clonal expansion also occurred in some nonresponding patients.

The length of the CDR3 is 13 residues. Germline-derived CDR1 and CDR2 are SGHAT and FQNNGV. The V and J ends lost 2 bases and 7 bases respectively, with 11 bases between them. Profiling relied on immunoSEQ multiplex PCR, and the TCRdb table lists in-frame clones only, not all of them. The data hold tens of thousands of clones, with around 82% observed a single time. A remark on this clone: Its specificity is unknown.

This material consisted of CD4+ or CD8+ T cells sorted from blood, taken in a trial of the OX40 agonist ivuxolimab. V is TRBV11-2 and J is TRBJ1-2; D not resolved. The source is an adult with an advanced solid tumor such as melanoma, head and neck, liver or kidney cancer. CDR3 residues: CASSLIGPSGYTF. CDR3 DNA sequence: TGTGCCAGCAGCTTAATAGGGCCCTCTGGCTACACCTTC.